The 12 T cell receptor beta chains below were found in one sample sequenced in a study of cytomegalovirus exposure and HLA in healthy donors (dated by TCRdb to between 2016 and 2019). Libraries were made using the immunoSEQ multiplex PCR assay. TCRdb mirrors the immuneACCESS table, restricted to in-frame sequences. Some clones are absent from its copies; in checked studies, under half trace to an unresolved V gene, and the reason for the others is unknown. The sample table shows more than 140,000 clones, and about 89% are seen once. The ten largest make up over 3% of the sample. The sequenced sample was PBMCs. These receptors were obtained from a young woman in good health and CMV-seropositive.

The genes are TRBV6-5 and TRBJ2-1, with 7 bases identical to TRBD2. Germline CDR1 MNHEY, CDR2 SVGAGI. V trimming: 0 bases; J trimming: 2 bases; junction bases outside the gene matches: 4. The CDR3 spans 16 residues. The CDR3 sequence: CASSYSGGSAYNEQFF. The CDR3 region has the DNA TGTGCCAGCAGTTACTCGGGCGGGAGCGCCTACAATGAGCAGTTCTTC.

The chain recombines TRBV6-5 with TRBJ1-2, with no clear D. V lost 0 bases to trimming and J lost 7 bases, with 9 bases between them. This CDR3 region has 13 residues. CDR1 and CDR2 (germline): MNHEY, SVGAGI. CDR3 amino acids: CASSYSRGFGYTF. CDR3 nucleotides: TGTGCCAGCAGTTACTCGCGCGGTTTTGGCTACACCTTC.

In this sample, this clone turned up once. This CDR3 reads CASSLGSSGGEAFF. The CDR3 DNA reads TGTGCCAGCAGTCTCGGATCGTCAGGGGGAGAAGCTTTCTTT. The chain links TRBV28 to TRBJ1-1, with 7 bases that match TRBD1. Germline V lookup: CDR1 MDHEN, CDR2 SYDVKM. The CDR3 sequence is 14 residues long. V shed 5 bases, J shed 8 bases, and the junction held 11 bases outside the gene matches.

This sequence joins TRBV5-1 and TRBJ2-1, with TRBD1 matching over 9 bases. This CDR3 is built from 16 residues. The junction had 13 bases not matched to a gene; V was cut back by 4 bases and J by 8 bases. Germline V gene lookup returns CDR1 SGHRS and CDR2 YFSETQ. CDR3 residues: CASSVPRDRVSYEQFF. In nucleotides, the CDR3 is TGCGCCAGCAGCGTCCCCCGGGACAGGGTTTCCTATGAGCAGTTCTTC.

The J gene is TRBJ1-2, the V gene TRBV6-1; D is perhaps TRBD1 (5 bases). This CDR3 spans 17 amino acids. Germline V lookup: CDR1 MNHNS, CDR2 SASEGT. V lost 0 bases and J 4 bases, leaving 18 bases between the germline ends. The CDR3 loop is CASSEAIQGIGVYGYTF. In nucleotides, the CDR3 is TGTGCCAGCAGTGAAGCGATCCAGGGTATTGGGGTCTATGGCTACACCTTC.

The chain is built from TRBV6-1 and TRBJ2-3; a possible D gene is TRBD1 (5 bases). Germline V lookup: CDR1 MNHNS, CDR2 SASEGT. The CDR3 has 15 amino acids. V lost 3 bases and J 0 bases, leaving 10 bases between the germline ends. CDR3 sequence: CASSDGAASTDTQYF. For the CDR3, the DNA is TGTGCCAGCAGTGATGGGGCTGCAAGCACAGATACGCAGTATTTT.

CDR3 residues: CAWSVWSGGEAFF. The CDR3 DNA sequence: TGTGCCTGGAGTGTATGGTCAGGAGGTGAAGCTTTCTTT. This chain connects TRBV30 to TRBJ1-1, with D uncertain. CDR3 length equals 13 residues. V was pared by 0 bases and J by 7 bases, with 12 bases between. The germline V gene has CDR1 GTSNPN and CDR2 SVGIG (reference sequence).

This chain uses TRBV6-4 with TRBJ2-2, with 7 bases aligning to TRBD1. Germline values: CDR1 MRHNA, CDR2 SNTAGT. This CDR3 contains 15 residues. Trimming took 0 bases from V and 5 from J; bases not matched to a gene: 3. In DNA form, the CDR3 reads TGTGCCAGCAGTGACTCCAACAGGGGAACCGGGGAGCTGTTTTTT. It yields the protein CASSDSNRGTGELFF.

The gene calls are TRBV19 and TRBJ2-1; 10 bases fit TRBD2. The CDR3 has 14 amino acids. CDR1 LNHDA and CDR2 SQIVND come from the germline V gene (reference sequence). V was clipped by 6 bases and J by 6 bases; unmatched bases: 5. The CDR3 DNA reads TGTGCCAGTAGAAGCGGGAGGGCTCTCAATGAGCAGTTCTTC. Amino acid sequence: CASRSGRALNEQFF.

The rearrangement joins TRBV13 to TRBJ1-2; no clear D. The V and J ends lost 0 bases and 6 bases respectively, with 8 bases between them. The CDR3 length is 13 residues. Germline CDR1 PRHDT, CDR2 FYEKMQ (reference sequence). The CDR3 is CASSLGHGDGYTF. DNA of the CDR3: TGTGCCAGCAGCTTAGGCCACGGGGATGGCTACACCTTC.

The V and J genes are TRBV5-4 and TRBJ2-7; 15 bases match TRBD2. CDR3 length: 17 residues. The V gene's germline CDR1 is SGHNT and CDR2 YYREEE (reference sequence). The junction had 9 bases not matched to a gene; V was cut back by 4 bases and J by 4 bases. The CDR3 loop reads CASSQEGLAGGLYEQYF. In DNA, the CDR3 is TGTGCCAGCAGCCAAGAGGGACTAGCGGGAGGTCTTTACGAGCAGTACTTC. The variable domain in full, completed from reference TRBV5-4 and TRBJ2-7, reads ETGVTQSPTHLIKTRGQQVTLRCSSQSGHNTVSWYQQALGQGPQFIFQYYREEENGRGNFPPRFSGLQFPNYSSELNVNALELDDSALYLCASSQEGLAGGLYEQYFGPGTRLTVT.

The chain is built from TRBV5-4 and TRBJ2-2; tentatively, D is TRBD1 (5 bases). Germline CDR1 and CDR2: SGHNT and YYREEE (reference sequence). V was cut by 0 bases and J by 4 bases, with 10 bases left in between. The CDR3 consists of 15 residues. The CDR3 coding sequence is TGTGCCAGCAGCTTGGCCAGGGTGGGCACCGGGGAGCTGTTTTTT. Amino acid sequence: CASSLARVGTGELFF.